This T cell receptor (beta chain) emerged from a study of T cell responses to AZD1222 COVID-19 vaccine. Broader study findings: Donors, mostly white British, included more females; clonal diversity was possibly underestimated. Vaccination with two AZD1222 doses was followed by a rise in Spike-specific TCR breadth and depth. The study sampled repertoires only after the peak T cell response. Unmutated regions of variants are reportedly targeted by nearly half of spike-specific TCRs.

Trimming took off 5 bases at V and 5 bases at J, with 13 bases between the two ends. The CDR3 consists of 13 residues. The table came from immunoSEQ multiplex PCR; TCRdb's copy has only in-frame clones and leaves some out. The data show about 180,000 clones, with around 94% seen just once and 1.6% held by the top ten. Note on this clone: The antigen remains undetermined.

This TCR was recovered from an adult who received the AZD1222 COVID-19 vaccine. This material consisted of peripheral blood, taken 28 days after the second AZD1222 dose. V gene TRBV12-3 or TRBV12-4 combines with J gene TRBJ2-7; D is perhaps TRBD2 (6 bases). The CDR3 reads CASSPSTSHEQYF. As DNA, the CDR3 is TGTGCCAGCAGTCCGTCGACTAGTCACGAGCAGTACTTC.